The next 29 T cell receptor beta chains were all read from a single sample in a study of OX40 agonist ivuxolimab in advanced cancers. Generated by immunoSEQ multiplex PCR, the TCRdb table keeps only in-frame clones and is missing some. The sample shows around 95,000 clones, approximately 91% of them seen only once. This material consisted of CD4+ or CD8+ T cells sorted from blood, taken in a trial of the OX40 agonist ivuxolimab. The receptors come from an adult with an advanced solid tumor such as melanoma, head and neck, liver or kidney cancer.

The chain couples TRBV29-1 to TRBJ1-2; the D gene is possibly TRBD1 (5 bases). Trimming shortened V by 6 bases and J by 5 bases, and 16 bases separated the two germline ends. Germline-derived CDR1 and CDR2 are SQVTM and ANQGSEA. The CDR3 covers 13 residues. This CDR3 reads CSVAVQVTYGYTF. The CDR3 DNA sequence: TGCAGCGTCGCCGTACAGGTTACTTATGGCTACACCTTC.

The chain recombines TRBV6-1 with TRBJ2-7, with D perhaps TRBD1 (6 bases). Looked up from germline, CDR1 is MNHNS and CDR2 is SASEGT. Trimming removed 1 base at V and 6 bases at J, with 13 bases between. CDR3 size: 14 residues. The CDR3 is CASSEGGHSLEQYF. The CDR3, as DNA: TGTGCCAGCAGTGAAGGGGGACACAGCCTCGAGCAGTACTTC.

V usage is TRBV10-3 and J usage is TRBJ2-7; 10 bases align to TRBD2. V trimming: 2 bases; J trimming: 3 bases; junction bases outside the gene matches: 4. Germline V gives CDR1 ENHRY, CDR2 SYGVKD. The CDR3 runs to 15 residues. The CDR3 reads CAISEGLAEHYEQYF. The CDR3 region has the DNA TGTGCCATCAGTGAGGGACTAGCGGAGCACTACGAGCAGTACTTC.

This rearrangement joins TRBV5-1 to TRBJ2-5, with TRBD2 matching over 8 bases. J lost 5 bases, V lost 0 bases, and 6 bases had no gene match. The germline gives CDR1 SGHRS, CDR2 YFSETQ. The CDR3 spans 15 residues. As DNA, the CDR3 is TGCGCCAGCAGCTTGGGTGGACTAGCAGGGGAGACCCAGTACTTC. It codes for CASSLGGLAGETQYF.

The rearrangement links TRBV5-1 to TRBJ1-6, with D maybe TRBD1 (5 bases). Germline lookup yields CDR1 SGHRS and CDR2 YFSETQ. V gave up 0 bases and J gave up 7 bases, with 17 bases separating them. This CDR3 comprises 17 residues. The CDR3 region is CASSLDMGGAGNSPLHF. CDR3 nucleotide sequence: TGCGCCAGCAGCTTGGATATGGGGGGTGCAGGAAATTCACCCCTCCACTTT.

The V gene is TRBV11-2, the J gene TRBJ1-6; tentatively, D is TRBD1 (6 bases). CDR3 length equals 14 residues. The germline V gene encodes CDR1 SGHAT and CDR2 FQNNGV. Trimming removed 1 base from V and 7 bases from J, with 8 bases in between. CDR3 nucleotide sequence: TGTGCCAGCAGCTTAGGGACAGCAAATTCACCCCTCCACTTT. Its protein product is CASSLGTANSPLHF.

The chain uses TRBV14 and TRBJ2-3, with D hard to call. The CDR3 runs to 12 residues. From germline, CDR1 is SGHDN and CDR2 FVKESK. V was trimmed by 3 bases and J by 8 bases, leaving 9 bases between them. The CDR3 region has the DNA TGTGCCAGCAGCCAGAGCTCCGGTACGCAGTATTTT. Encoded protein: CASSQSSGTQYF.

This chain joins TRBV2 and TRBJ2-5, with 8 bases lining up with TRBD1. The germline V gene has CDR1 SNHLY and CDR2 FYNNEI. This CDR3 contains 14 residues. With 2 bases clipped from V and 2 bases from J, the junction kept 1 base outside the gene matches. The CDR3 protein is CASSEQGAQETQYF. Here the CDR3 DNA reads TGTGCCAGCAGTGAACAGGGGGCACAAGAGACCCAGTACTTC.

As to this clone: Distinct nucleotide sequences in the sample also encode this CDR3. The CDR3 bases are TGTGCCAGCAGCGTATTATTGAACACTGAAGCTTTCTTT. It specifies CASSVLLNTEAFF. The V call is TRBV9, the J call TRBJ1-1; D is undetermined. The V end lost 1 base, the J end lost 0 bases, and 4 bases lay between the germline ends. This CDR3 is built from 13 residues. Germline V gene data show CDR1 as SGDLS and CDR2 as YYNGEE.

V gene TRBV6-6 combines with J gene TRBJ2-3; 8 bases are shared with TRBD2. The CDR3 extends over 13 amino acids. Unmatched junction bases numbered 1, after V lost 8 bases and J lost 0 bases. Germline CDR1 is MNHNY and CDR2 is SVGAGI (reference sequence). The DNA for the CDR3 is TGTGCCAGCTCTAGCGGGAGCACAGATACGCAGTATTTT. Protein sequence: CASSSGSTDTQYF.

The chain combines TRBV2 with TRBJ2-7; 7 nucleotides align to TRBD1. Trimming cost V 2 bases and J 2 bases; bases outside gene matches: 6. In germline, CDR1 is SNHLY, CDR2 FYNNEI. The CDR3 spans 15 residues. As DNA, the CDR3 is TGTGCCAGCAGTGAAAGTGGGACAGCAGCCTACGAGCAGTACTTC. Residues: CASSESGTAAYEQYF.

The chain's CDR3 is CASSLGEAAGSSYNEQFF. As DNA, the CDR3 is TGTGCCAGCAGCTTAGGAGAAGCGGCAGGGAGCTCCTACAATGAGCAGTTCTTC. The chain combines TRBV11-2 with TRBJ2-1; D is tentatively TRBD1 or TRBD2 (5 bases each). This CDR3 region has 18 residues. Germline V lookup: CDR1 SGHAT, CDR2 FQNNGV. Trimming stripped 1 base from V and 0 bases from J, with 16 bases between.

The sample holds one count of this clone. The rearrangement uses TRBV19 and TRBJ2-3; D perhaps matches TRBD2 (5 bases). The V end was cut by 1 base, the J end by 6 bases, with 14 bases between. Germline CDR1 is LNHDA and CDR2 is SQIVND (reference sequence). This CDR3 has 15 residues. CDR3 DNA sequence: TGTGCCAGTAGTATAGGTCCTAGCCAAGCCGATACGCAGTATTTT. It is translated as CASSIGPSQADTQYF.

This chain connects TRBV18 to TRBJ1-1; 8 nucleotides align to TRBD1. Germline CDR1 and CDR2: KGHSH and LQKENI. The CDR3 covers 15 residues. V was pared by 3 bases and J by 10 bases, with 13 bases of the junction left unmatched. CDR3 in amino acids: CASSPRTETGVLAFF. The CDR3 DNA reads as TGTGCCAGCTCACCGAGGACAGAGACAGGGGTGTTAGCTTTCTTT.

This rearrangement joins TRBV18 to TRBJ2-5, with D possibly being TRBD1 (7 bases). CDR3 length: 15 residues. CDR1 and CDR2 (germline): KGHSH, LQKENI. V was clipped by 3 bases and J by 4 bases, with 15 bases between them. CDR3 amino acids: CASSPPQGGRETQYF. The CDR3 region has the DNA TGTGCCAGCTCACCCCCTCAGGGGGGCCGAGAGACCCAGTACTTC.

The chain recombines TRBV4-3 with TRBJ2-3, with 9 bases matching TRBD2. The V segment lost 0 bases and the J segment 2 bases; nucleotides outside the gene matches: 3. The CDR3 totals 16 residues. The germline CDR1 and CDR2 sequences are LGHNA and YSLEER. The CDR3 loop is CASSQDLAGNTDTQYF. The CDR3 DNA sequence: TGCGCCAGCAGCCAAGACCTAGCGGGAAACACAGATACGCAGTATTTT.

V usage is TRBV28 and J usage is TRBJ2-7; D is uncertain. The length of the CDR3 is 13 residues. Trimming cost V 5 bases and J 0 bases, with 8 bases left between them. CDR1 is MDHEN, CDR2 SYDVKM, per germline. The CDR3 loop reads CASSTTPSYEQYF. As DNA, the CDR3 is TGTGCCAGCAGTACGACACCCTCCTACGAGCAGTACTTC. Full variable domain (outside the CDR3, taken from reference TRBV28 and TRBJ2-7): DVKVTQSSRYLVKRTGEKVFLECVQDMDHENMFWYRQDPGLGLRLIYFSYDVKMKEKGDIPEGYSVSREKKERFSLILESASTNQTSMYLCASSTTPSYEQYFGPGTRLTVT.

A word on this clone: Other DNA sequences from this sample encode an identical CDR3 as well. The chain uses TRBV5-1 and TRBJ2-2; 10 positions match TRBD2. Looked up from germline, CDR1 is SGHRS and CDR2 is YFSETQ. Trimming took 2 bases from V and 4 from J; bases not matched to a gene: 2. The CDR3 loop spans 15 amino acids. In nucleotides, the CDR3 is TGCGCCAGCAGCTTAGCGGGAGGGGGCACCGGGGAGCTGTTTTTT. This translates into CASSLAGGGTGELFF.

J is TRBJ2-1 and V is TRBV9; 13 positions agree with TRBD2. J was trimmed by 0 bases and V by 0 bases; bases with no gene match: 9. The CDR3 is 20 residues long. CDR1 is SGDLS, CDR2 YYNGEE, per germline. CDR3 region: CASSVASGTSGASSYNEQFF. In DNA form, the CDR3 reads TGTGCCAGCAGCGTAGCTAGCGGGACTAGCGGGGCTAGCTCCTACAATGAGCAGTTCTTC.

The genes are TRBV27 and TRBJ1-3, with 8 bases matching TRBD1. CDR1 is MNHEY, CDR2 SMNVEV, per germline (reference sequence). The CDR3 is 16 residues long. Trimming at V came to 4 bases and at J to 1 base, leaving 6 bases not matched to a gene. As DNA, the CDR3 is TGTGCCAGCAGTTCGGGGACAGGCTTTTCTGGAAACACCATATATTTT. Translating it yields CASSSGTGFSGNTIYF.

The chain couples TRBV5-1 to TRBJ2-7; 8 nucleotides line up with TRBD1. J gave up 3 bases and V 5 bases, and 4 bases lay outside the gene matches. The CDR3 loop spans 13 amino acids. Looked up from germline, CDR1 is SGHRS and CDR2 is YFSETQ. The CDR3 DNA reads TGCGCCAGCAGGGGACAGGAGATCTACGAGCAGTACTTC. Translated: CASRGQEIYEQYF.

The V and J genes are TRBV23-1 and TRBJ2-5; the D gene is possibly TRBD1 (7 bases). TRBV23-1 is sorted into the ORF group, with uncertain function. The CDR3 totals 13 residues. Trimming removed 6 bases at V and 5 bases at J, with 13 bases between. The CDR3 protein is CASSRGVGETQYF. CDR3 DNA sequence: TGCGCCAGCAGCAGGGGGGTCGGGGAGACCCAGTACTTC.

In this sample, this clone turned up once. CDR3 sequence (DNA): TGTGCCAGCAGACTTAACAGGGGAAGTAAGGCCGGGGAGCTGTTTTTT. Its protein product is CASRLNRGSKAGELFF. The chain carries TRBV28 and TRBJ2-2, with TRBD1 matching 7 bases. The CDR3 consists of 16 residues. CDR1 and CDR2 (germline): MDHEN, SYDVKM. The junction had 13 bases not matched to a gene; V was cut back by 6 bases and J by 6 bases.

The rearrangement uses TRBV5-6 and TRBJ2-5, with 11 positions matching TRBD2. CDR1 SGHDT and CDR2 YYEEEE come from the germline V gene. The CDR3 consists of 13 residues. V was clipped by 0 bases and J by 11 bases; unmatched bases: 3. CDR3 sequence: CASSLVLAGEQYF. As DNA, the CDR3 is TGTGCCAGCAGCTTGGTACTAGCGGGGGAACAGTACTTC.

The V gene is TRBV5-1, the J gene TRBJ1-6, with 9 bases matching TRBD1. Unmatched junction bases numbered 2, after V lost 0 bases and J lost 7 bases. In germline, CDR1 is SGHRS, CDR2 YFSETQ. The CDR3 is 15 amino acids. CDR3 region: CASSLAGTGNSPLHF. In DNA, the CDR3 is TGCGCCAGCAGCTTGGCCGGGACAGGGAATTCACCCCTCCACTTT.

V gene TRBV27 combines with J gene TRBJ2-5; 11 positions agree with TRBD2. The V segment lost 5 bases and the J segment 1 base; nucleotides outside the gene matches: 12. The germline gives CDR1 MNHEY, CDR2 SMNVEV (reference sequence). The CDR3 covers 18 residues. The DNA for the CDR3 is TGTGCCAGCAGTCAGCGGGCCCTGACTAGCGGGGTCCAAGAGACCCAGTACTTC. Translation gives CASSQRALTSGVQETQYF.

The genes are TRBV13 and TRBJ2-2, with D tentatively TRBD2 (5 bases). The CDR3 has 15 residues. Germline CDR1 is PRHDT and CDR2 is FYEKMQ (reference sequence). The germline V and J ends were trimmed by 4 bases and 4 bases, with 13 bases remaining between them. The CDR3 protein is CASSSGKWGTGELFF. For the CDR3, the DNA is TGTGCCAGCAGCTCCGGGAAGTGGGGCACCGGGGAGCTGTTTTTT.

This clone was found once. This chain links TRBV11-2 with TRBJ2-7; D not certain. Looked up from germline, CDR1 is SGHAT and CDR2 is FQNNGV. The CDR3 contains 14 residues. Between the trimmed V and J ends, which lost 5 bases and 5 bases, there was a span of 16 bases. CDR3 nucleotides: TGTGCCAGCAGCCAACCGGGTCCGATTAACGAGCAGTACTTC. It yields the protein CASSQPGPINEQYF. The variable domain in full, with the rest retrieved from reference TRBV11-2 and TRBJ2-7, is EAGVAQSPRYKIIEKRQSVAFWCNPISGHATLYWYQQILGQGPKLLIQFQNNGVVDDSQLPKDRFSAERLKGVDSTLKIQPAKLEDSAVYLCASSQPGPINEQYFGPGTRLTVT.

This chain joins TRBV2 and TRBJ1-2, with D unresolved. The CDR3 is 14 residues long. From germline, CDR1 is SNHLY and CDR2 FYNNEI. The germline V and J ends were trimmed by 3 bases and 2 bases, with 10 bases remaining between them. As DNA, the CDR3 is TGTGCCAGCAGTGAGAGGGTTAGGAACTATGGCTACACCTTC. Its protein is CASSERVRNYGYTF.